This TCR beta chain was observed in a study of blood T cell repertoires in COVID-19. About the research overall: The United States, Italy and Spain supplied acute and convalescent COVID-19 samples. From T cells, B-cell-depleted T cells, or PBMCs came the material, which was cDNA or gDNA.

This clone has ten or more counts. CDR3 length equals 12 residues. Trimming shortened V by 2 bases and J by 7 bases, and 9 bases separated the two germline ends. Original methodology: Reference gene primers were amplified, and this amplification served to estimate nucleated cell counts. The protocol was immunoSEQ multiplex PCR, while the TCRdb copy is restricted to in-frame clones and leaves out a portion. From that table come the V and J calls and clone size; the DNA was used to work out D and trimming. The sample records about 250,000 clones, 83% being singletons. Input material: peripheral blood. The chain carries TRBV12-3 or TRBV12-4 and TRBJ2-7; maybe TRBD2 (5 bases). This clonotype originated in an elderly man with acute or convalescent COVID-19. CDR3 amino acids: CASSLSGWEQYF. The CDR3, as DNA: TGTGCCAGCAGTTTATCGGGGTGGGAGCAGTACTTC.